This TCR beta chain was recorded in a study of PD-L1 blockade in urothelial cancer. Time point: pretreatment peripheral blood. CDR1 and CDR2 (germline): MNHNS, SASEGT. The CDR3 is 14 residues long. Trimming stripped 3 bases from V and 5 bases from J, with 13 bases between. The data were produced by immunoSEQ multiplex PCR, yet TCRdb's version contains in-frame clones alone and is incomplete. Of tens of thousands of clones in the sample, around 81% were seen once. This clonotype originated in a man aged 65 to 79 with urothelial cancer. The sample in question was PBMCs, obtained around atezolizumab (anti-PD-L1) treatment. V is TRBV6-1 and J is TRBJ1-1; possibly TRBD1 for D (5 bases). CDR3 DNA sequence: TGTGCCAGCAGTGACTTCAACCGGGGGACTGAAGCTTTCTTT. Amino acid sequence: CASSDFNRGTEAFF.